A single sample is the source of the 9 T cell receptor beta chains below, sequenced in a study of low-dose radiotherapy and immunotherapy resistance in tumors. Gene-specific TRAV and TRBV primers were used for first-strand cDNA, covering alpha and beta chains. PCR amplification of the TCRs was performed with Phusion for 20 PCR cycles, and it relied on a constant-region primer together with a V-primer adapter. TCRdb re-called the reads through MiXCR, storing one row per CDR3 protein. The sample shows 59,000 or so distinct CDR3 sequences, 26% of them seen only once. Time point reported: before trial treatment. The sequences come from PBMCs, collected before treatment. The receptors here all came from a male donor with rectosigmoid adenocarcinoma.

As to this clonotype: Given a far larger clone just one base away, this is likely a sequencing read error. The chain joins TRBV26 to TRBJ2-1; the table's D call, TRBD2, was not checked against the DNA. TRBV26 is noted as a pseudogene. The CDR3 consists of 14 residues. The CDR3 DNA reads as TGTGTCAGCTACAGCGCGGGAGCTTCCAATGAGCAGTTCTTC. Its translation: CVSYSAGASNEQFF.

In its sample, this clonotype was seen many times. This chain uses TRBV2 with TRBJ1-4; D is unresolved. The length of the CDR3 is 14 residues. Germline V gene lookup returns CDR1 SNHLY and CDR2 FYNNEI. The germline V and J ends were trimmed by 6 bases and 0 bases, with 8 bases remaining between them. The CDR3 reads CASRPLSTNEKLFF. Written as DNA, the CDR3 is TGTGCCAGCAGGCCCTTATCAACTAATGAAAAACTGTTTTTT.

Details on this clonotype: A far larger clone is off by one base, so a read error is likely. This chain links TRBV6-1 with TRBJ2-1; tentative D call: TRBD1 (6 bases). Trimming removed 7 bases from V and 10 bases from J, with 17 bases in between. Germline V gene lookup returns CDR1 MNHNS and CDR2 SASEGT. The CDR3 length is 13 residues. The CDR3 region has the DNA TGTGCCAGCATGGACAGCCCATCCTACGAGCAGTTCTTC. Amino acid sequence: CASMDSPSYEQFF.

Worth noting for this clonotype: This may be a read error: a much more frequent sequence differs by one nucleotide. The chain joins TRBV12-3 or TRBV12-4 to TRBJ1-5, with TRBD1 matching 7 bases. J gave up 4 bases and V 3 bases, and 0 bases lay outside the gene matches. CDR3 length: 13 amino acids. The CDR3 sequence: CASSLDRNQPQHF. In DNA, the CDR3 is TGTGCCAGCAGTTTGGACAGGAATCAGCCCCAGCATTTT.

This clonotype came up many times. This chain's CDR3 is CASGPGSYEQYF. The CDR3 bases are TGTGCCAGCGGACCTGGTTCCTACGAGCAGTACTTC. The chain carries TRBV6-2 or TRBV6-3 and TRBJ2-7; D is unclear. Germline CDR1 and CDR2: MNHEY and SVGEGT. The CDR3 covers 12 residues. V lost 8 bases and J 1 base, leaving 9 bases between the germline ends.

V is TRBV28 and J is TRBJ1-1, with D tentatively TRBD1 (5 bases). CDR3 length: 13 residues. V lost 8 bases and J 8 bases, leaving 18 bases between the germline ends. Germline V gives CDR1 MDHEN, CDR2 SYDVKM. CDR3 sequence: CASGTMAASEAFF. Here the CDR3 DNA reads TGTGCCAGCGGGACCATGGCAGCCTCGGAAGCTTTCTTT.

This clonotype was picked up many times. CDR3 nucleotide sequence: TGCGCCAACAATCGACAGGACCGCACAGATACGCAGTATTTT. Its protein is CANNRQDRTDTQYF. This chain joins TRBV10-1 and TRBJ2-3, with D maybe TRBD1 (6 bases). Germline V gene data show CDR1 as WNHNN and CDR2 as SYGVQD (reference sequence). V lost 10 bases to trimming and J lost 1 base, with 15 bases between them. This CDR3 has 14 amino acids.

The gene calls are TRBV20-1 and TRBJ2-1, with D unclear. There are 14 residues in the CDR3. V gave up 6 bases and J gave up 5 bases, with 17 bases separating them. Germline V gene lookup returns CDR1 DFQATT and CDR2 SNEGSKA (reference sequence). In DNA form, the CDR3 reads TGCAGTGCGGATCGGATGTTTCGGGACAATGAGCAGTTCTTC. Translating gives CSADRMFRDNEQFF.

The chain links TRBV20-1 to TRBJ2-7; no definite D call. This CDR3 has 14 amino acids. V gave up 2 bases and J gave up 3 bases, with 14 bases separating them. CDR1 is DFQATT, CDR2 SNEGSKA, per germline (reference sequence). The CDR3 region is CSARFVDARYEQYF. CDR3 DNA sequence: TGCAGTGCTAGATTTGTGGACGCGCGCTACGAGCAGTACTTC.